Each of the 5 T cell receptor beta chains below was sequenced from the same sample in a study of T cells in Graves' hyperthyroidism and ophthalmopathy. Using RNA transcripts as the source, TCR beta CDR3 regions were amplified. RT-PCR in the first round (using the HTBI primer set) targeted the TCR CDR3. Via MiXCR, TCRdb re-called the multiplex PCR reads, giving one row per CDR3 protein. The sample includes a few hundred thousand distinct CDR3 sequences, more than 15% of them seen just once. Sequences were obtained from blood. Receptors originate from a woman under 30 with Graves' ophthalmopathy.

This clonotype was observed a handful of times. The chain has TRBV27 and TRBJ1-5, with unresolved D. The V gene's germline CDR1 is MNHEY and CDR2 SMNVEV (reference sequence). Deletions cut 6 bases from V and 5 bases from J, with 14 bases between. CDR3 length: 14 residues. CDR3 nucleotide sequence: TGTGCCAGCAGCCCCGTGGTTGGTGATCAGCCCCAGCATTTT. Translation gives CASSPVVGDQPQHF.

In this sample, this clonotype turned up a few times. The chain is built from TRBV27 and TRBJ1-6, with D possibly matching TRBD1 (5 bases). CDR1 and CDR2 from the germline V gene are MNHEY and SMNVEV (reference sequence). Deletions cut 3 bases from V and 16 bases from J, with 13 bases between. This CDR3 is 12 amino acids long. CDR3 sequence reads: CASSFLTGILHF. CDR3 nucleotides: TGTGCCAGCAGTTTTCTCACAGGTATTCTCCACTTT.

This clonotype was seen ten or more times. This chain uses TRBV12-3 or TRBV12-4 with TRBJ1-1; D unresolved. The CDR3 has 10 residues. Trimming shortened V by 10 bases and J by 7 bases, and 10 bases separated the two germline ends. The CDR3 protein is CATGGGEAFF. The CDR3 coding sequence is TGTGCCACAGGAGGTGGTGAAGCTTTCTTT.

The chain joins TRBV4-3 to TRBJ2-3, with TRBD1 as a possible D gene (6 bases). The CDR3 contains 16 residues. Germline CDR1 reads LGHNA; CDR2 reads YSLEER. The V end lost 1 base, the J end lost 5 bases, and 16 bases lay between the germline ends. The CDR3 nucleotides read TGCGCCAGCAGCCAAGTTAGTCAGGGGACGGGAGATACGCAGTATTTT. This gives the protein CASSQVSQGTGDTQYF.

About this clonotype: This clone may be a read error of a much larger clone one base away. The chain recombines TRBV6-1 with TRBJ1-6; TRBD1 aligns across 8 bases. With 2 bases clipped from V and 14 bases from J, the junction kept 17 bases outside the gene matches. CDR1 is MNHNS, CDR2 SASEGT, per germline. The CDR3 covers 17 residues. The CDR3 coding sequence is TGTGCCAGCAGTGAACTCAGGCCCGACAGGGGAATATCATCCCTCCACTTT. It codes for CASSELRPDRGISSLHF.